Listed here are 14 T cell receptor beta chains from one sample, sequenced in a study of blood T cell repertoires in COVID-19. Profiled with immunoSEQ multiplex PCR; TCRdb holds only in-frame clones, not every one. The data show over 200,000 clones, roughly 80% seen once. Sequenced input: peripheral blood. Receptor source: a human donor in a cohort sampled during active COVID-19.

V gene TRBV4-3 combines with J gene TRBJ1-5, with 8 bases that match TRBD1. Per the germline V gene, CDR1 is LGHNA and CDR2 is YSLEER. The CDR3 spans 14 residues. V was clipped by 5 bases and J by 7 bases; unmatched bases: 7. CDR3 sequence reads: CASSGSRDRQPQHF. CDR3 nucleotide sequence: TGCGCCAGCAGCGGGTCCCGGGACAGGCAGCCCCAGCATTTT.

The chain joins TRBV19 to TRBJ1-2; D is unclear. The CDR3 sequence is 17 residues long. Trimming left V 7 bases short and J 3 bases short, with 24 bases between. Per germline, CDR1 LNHDA and CDR2 SQIVND (reference sequence). The CDR3 sequence is CASTFIGGQRVDYGYTF. DNA of the CDR3: TGTGCCAGTACCTTTATAGGAGGGCAGCGCGTCGACTATGGCTACACCTTC.

The V call is TRBV6-6, the J call TRBJ1-2; no reliable D call. This CDR3 has 15 amino acids. CDR1 and CDR2 (germline): MNHNY, SVGAGI (reference sequence). Trimming left V 7 bases short and J 0 bases short, with 15 bases between. CDR3 coding DNA: TGTGCCAGCACTCCCCGTGGGCAGCCTAACTATGGCTACACCTTC. Residues: CASTPRGQPNYGYTF.

This rearrangement joins TRBV18 to TRBJ1-5; 7 bases match TRBD1. CDR3 length: 15 amino acids. Germline loops: CDR1 KGHSH, CDR2 LQKENI. Losses at the gene ends were 3 bases for V and 0 bases for J; bases not matched to a gene: 2. The CDR3 DNA reads TGTGCCAGCTCACCCGGACAGGTTAGCAATCAGCCCCAGCATTTT. Amino acids: CASSPGQVSNQPQHF.

V usage is TRBV6-1 and J usage is TRBJ1-2, with a tentative D call TRBD1 (5 bases). Germline loops: CDR1 MNHNS, CDR2 SASEGT. With 3 bases removed from V and 7 bases from J, the gap between germline ends came to 9 bases. The CDR3 is 12 amino acids. CDR3 nucleotide sequence: TGTGCCAGCAGTGACGGGACTCGTGGCTACACCTTC. The encoded protein is CASSDGTRGYTF.

This clone has only a few counts. The rearrangement links TRBV27 to TRBJ1-2; TRBD1 matches 10 bases. V lost 6 bases and J lost 6; bases outside the gene matches: 4. CDR1 is MNHEY and CDR2 is SMNVEV in the germline V gene (reference sequence). There are 13 residues in the CDR3. CDR3 sequence (DNA): TGTGCCAGCAGGAGACAGGGGGCAGATGGCTACACCTTC. It yields the protein CASRRQGADGYTF.

This clone was detected a few times. V is TRBV19 and J is TRBJ2-7; possible D gene TRBD1, 6 bases. Per the germline V gene, CDR1 is LNHDA and CDR2 is SQIVND (reference sequence). Trimming stripped 4 bases from V and 4 bases from J, with 11 bases between. The CDR3 is 13 residues long. CDR3 region: CASSTNDRYEQYF. CDR3 in DNA: TGTGCCAGTAGTACGAATGACAGGTACGAGCAGTACTTC.

The V gene is TRBV4-3, the J gene TRBJ1-4; the match to TRBD1 covers 7 bases. Looked up from germline, CDR1 is LGHNA and CDR2 is YSLEER. CDR3 length equals 16 residues. Losses at the gene ends were 3 bases for V and 8 bases for J; bases not matched to a gene: 12. CDR3 in DNA: TGCGCCAGCAGCCAGGCTACTTGGACAGGAGGCGAAAAACTGTTTTTT. It encodes CASSQATWTGGEKLFF.

This clone came up once. The chain couples TRBV7-3 to TRBJ1-1; 11 bases align to TRBD1. This CDR3 comprises 17 residues. Germline CDR1 reads SGHTA; CDR2 reads FQGTGA. V was pared by 5 bases and J by 1 base, with 9 bases of the junction left unmatched. The DNA for the CDR3 is TGTGCCAGCAGCCCATCCGGACAGGGGGCCAGGAACACTGAAGCTTTCTTT. Translating gives CASSPSGQGARNTEAFF.

This chain links TRBV28 with TRBJ1-1; TRBD1 matches 8 bases. With 3 bases clipped from V and 1 base from J, the junction kept 10 bases outside the gene matches. The CDR3 extends over 17 amino acids. Germline V lookup: CDR1 MDHEN, CDR2 SYDVKM. The CDR3 bases are TGTGCCAGCAGTTTCCCCCAGGGGGCCTTTGGGAACACTGAAGCTTTCTTT. This codes for CASSFPQGAFGNTEAFF.

This clone was seen more than once but under ten times. The rearrangement uses TRBV11-2 and TRBJ2-1; TRBD1 might be the D (6 bases). The germline CDR1 and CDR2 sequences are SGHAT and FQNNGV. The CDR3 is 17 residues long. The V end was cut by 4 bases, the J end by 1 base, with 17 bases between. The CDR3 nucleotides read TGTGCCAGCAGCTCCGACTACAGGGTACGGTCCTACAATGAGCAGTTCTTC. Translated: CASSSDYRVRSYNEQFF.

In its sample, this clone was seen a few times. The chain links TRBV3-1 (or the pseudogene TRBV3-2) to TRBJ2-7; D is perhaps TRBD1 (6 bases). The CDR3 contains 14 residues. V shed 4 bases and J shed 3 bases, with 13 bases lying between them. Germline CDR1 is LGHDT and CDR2 is YNNKEL (reference sequence). CDR3 sequence: CASSPAGQYYEQYF. The CDR3 region has the DNA TGTGCCAGCAGCCCCGCCGGACAGTACTACGAGCAGTACTTC.

The chain employs TRBV5-8 and TRBJ2-7; tentatively, D is TRBD1 (5 bases). The germline V and J ends were trimmed by 0 bases and 5 bases, with 15 bases remaining between them. The CDR3 contains 15 residues. Germline V gene data show CDR1 as SGHTS and CDR2 as YDEGEE. The CDR3 loop reads CASSLGGRTHDEQYF. The CDR3 DNA reads TGTGCCAGCAGCTTGGGGGGCCGCACCCATGACGAGCAGTACTTC.

The rearrangement uses TRBV29-1 and TRBJ1-1; TRBD1 aligns across 7 bases. The CDR3 has 13 amino acids. Germline trimming cut 4 bases from V and 4 bases from J; bases unmatched to any gene: 6. Germline V gene data show CDR1 as SQVTM and CDR2 as ANQGSEA. CDR3 sequence: CSVGQGRFTEAFF. The CDR3 DNA follows: TGCAGCGTTGGACAGGGTAGGTTCACTGAAGCTTTCTTT.